A selection of T cell receptor beta chains follows, all from one sample in a study of blood T cell repertoires in COVID-19. Libraries were prepared by immunoSEQ multiplex PCR; TCRdb keeps only in-frame clonotypes and omits some of them. This table holds roughly 43,000 clones, 80% to 90% found once. The sample taken for sequencing was peripheral blood. The source of these receptors is a man between 60 and 70 years old with active COVID-19. Each CDR3 is given with its conserved first and last residue. Each record gives: V gene, J gene, clone size, D gene, CDR3 DNA, CDR3 protein. The D gene is left open where the match is weak. A row's size may be missing; if present it is once, few, many or a size class.

>TRBV4-2|TRBJ1-5|-|TRBD1
TGTGCCAGCAGCCTAACAGGGGGAAATCAGCCCCAGCATTTT
CASSLTGGNQPQHF
>TRBV28|TRBJ1-3|-|-
TGTGCCAGCATTCGGGGTGAGCCCGGAAACACCATATATTTT
CASIRGEPGNTIYF
>TRBV30|TRBJ2-7|-|TRBD1
TGTGCCTGGAGCCGGGGTAGGGGGACAGGGCTCGACGAGCAGTACTTC
CAWSRGRGTGLDEQYF
>TRBV6-5|TRBJ1-5|-|TRBD1
TGTGCCAGCACCCGGGACAGGTCTGAACCCCAGCATTTT
CASTRDRSEPQHF
>TRBV6-2/TRBV6-3|TRBJ2-5|-|TRBD2
TGTGCCAGCAGTTACCCGGGACTAGCGGGGGGCATCCAAGAGACCCAGTACTTC
CASSYPGLAGGIQETQYF
>TRBV7-3|TRBJ1-2|-|TRBD1
TGTGCCAGCAGCTCTGGCAGGGGGCTCGGCTACACCTTC
CASSSGRGLGYTF
>TRBV6-2/TRBV6-3|TRBJ2-3|once|-
TGTGCCAGCAGTAGGGGGGGGGATACGCAGTATTTT
CASSRGGDTQYF
>TRBV5-1|TRBJ2-1|-|TRBD1
TGCGCCAGCAGCTTGAACCCGGGACAGACCAACAATGAGCAGTTCTTC
CASSLNPGQTNNEQFF
>TRBV7-2|TRBJ1-1|-|TRBD1
TGTGCCAGCAGCTCTAGGTACGACGACAGGGGCACTGAAGCTTTCTTT
CASSSRYDDRGTEAFF
>TRBV4-2|TRBJ2-3|-|TRBD2
TGTGCCAGCAGCCAAGATGCGGGGGGGCGTAGAGATACGCAGTATTTT
CASSQDAGGRRDTQYF
>TRBV5-1|TRBJ2-5|-|-
TGCGCCAGCAGCTTGTCAGGGTACGGAGAGACCCAGTACTTC
CASSLSGYGETQYF
>TRBV7-2|TRBJ2-1|-|TRBD2
TGTGCCAGCAGCCTAGGACTAGCGGGTCTCATTGAGCAGTTCTTC
CASSLGLAGLIEQFF
>TRBV20-1|TRBJ2-7|-|-
TGCAGTGCAAGTACATACGAGCAGTACTTC
CSASTYEQYF
>TRBV9|TRBJ2-7|-|TRBD2
TGTGCCAGCAGCGCGGGACTAGAAATGGGCGAGCAGTACTTC
CASSAGLEMGEQYF
>TRBV2|TRBJ2-7|once|TRBD2
TGTGCCAGCAGTGAAGAGAGTGGACTAGCGGGACGCTACGAGCAGTACTTC
CASSEESGLAGRYEQYF
>TRBV19|TRBJ1-5|-|-
TGTGCCTGCGGACAGTCTGACAATCAGCCCCAGCATTTT
CACGQSDNQPQHF
>TRBV19|TRBJ2-7|-|TRBD1
TGTGCCAGTAGTGAGACCGGACAGGGAGTCTACGAGCAGTACTTC
CASSETGQGVYEQYF
>TRBV20-1|TRBJ2-7|-|-
TGCAGTGCTAGCAACAGGGACGAGCAGTACTTC
CSASNRDEQYF
>TRBV6-1|TRBJ2-2|-|-
TGTGCCAGCAGTGAGGGACAGAACACCGGGGAGCTGTTTTTT
CASSEGQNTGELFF
>TRBV27|TRBJ1-6|-|TRBD1
TGTGCCAGCGGACAGGGGGCAGGGTCACCCCTCCACTTT
CASGQGAGSPLHF
>TRBV28|TRBJ2-7|-|-
TGTGCCAGTTTGGCTGGTCCCTACGAGCAGTACTTC
CASLAGPYEQYF
>TRBV6-5|TRBJ2-7|-|-
TGTGCCAGCAGTTACACTGACAGTTTTTCCTACGAGCAGTACTTC
CASSYTDSFSYEQYF
>TRBV7-2|TRBJ2-5|-|-
TGTGCCAGCAGCTTAAACGGGGGAGGCCAAGAGACCCAGTACTTC
CASSLNGGGQETQYF
>TRBV28|TRBJ2-5|-|TRBD2
TGTGCCAGCAGTCCCCCGGGGTTGCTAGCGGGAGGGCGGGAGACCCAGTACTTC
CASSPPGLLAGGRETQYF
>TRBV19|TRBJ2-7|-|TRBD1
TGTGCCAGTAGTACCTATAGGGACAGCCCCGAGCAGTACTTC
CASSTYRDSPEQYF
>TRBV5-5|TRBJ1-1|-|TRBD1
TGTGCCAGCAGCAACCTGGACAGGGACGGTGAAGCTTTCTTT
CASSNLDRDGEAFF
>TRBV6-2/TRBV6-3|TRBJ2-5|-|TRBD1
TGTGCCAGCAGTTCCAACCGGGACAGGGGACAAAAGCGAGAGACCCAGTACTTC
CASSSNRDRGQKRETQYF
>TRBV5-4|TRBJ1-2|-|-
TGTGCCAGCAGCCTTCGGACAGAATATGGCTACACCTTC
CASSLRTEYGYTF
>TRBV19|TRBJ2-7|-|-
TGTGCCACCGGTTATGGGGAGTCCTCCTACGAGCAGTACTTC
CATGYGESSYEQYF
>TRBV29-1|TRBJ2-7|-|-
TGCAGCGTTGAAGTCGTGATTCGGGGGAGCTACGAGCAGTACTTC
CSVEVVIRGSYEQYF
>TRBV10-3|TRBJ2-3|-|TRBD2
TGTGCCATCAGTGAGGAATTAGCGGGAGGCAACACAGATACGCAGTATTTT
CAISEELAGGNTDTQYF